The text below deals with one T cell receptor (beta chain). Sequenced by immunoSEQ multiplex PCR; TCRdb stores in-frame clones only, minus some. The sample has fewer than 200,000 clones, approximately 92% seen once; the top ten hold less than 1.5%. These data are taken from a study of T cell responses to AZD1222 COVID-19 vaccine. Germline V gives CDR1 SGHNT, CDR2 YENEEA. V lost 5 bases and J lost 4; bases outside the gene matches: 4. This CDR3 is 13 amino acids long. Sequencing used peripheral blood, obtained on day 0 of AZD1222 vaccination. The clonotype comes from an adult in good health. V is TRBV11-3 and J is TRBJ2-5; 7 positions match TRBD1. The CDR3 loop reads CASSPGTVETQYF. The CDR3, as DNA: TGTGCCAGCAGCCCAGGGACAGTAGAGACCCAGTACTTC.